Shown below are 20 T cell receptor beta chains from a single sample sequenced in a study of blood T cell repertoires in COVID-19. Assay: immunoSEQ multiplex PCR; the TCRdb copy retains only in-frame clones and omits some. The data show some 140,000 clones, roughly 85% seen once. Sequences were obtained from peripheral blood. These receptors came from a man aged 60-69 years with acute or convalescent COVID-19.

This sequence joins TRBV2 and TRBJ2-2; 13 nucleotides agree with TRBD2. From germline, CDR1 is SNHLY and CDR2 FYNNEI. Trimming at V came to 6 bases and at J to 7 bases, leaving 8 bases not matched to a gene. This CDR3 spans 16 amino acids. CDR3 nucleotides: TGTGCCAGCAGCCAGACTAGCGGGAGGAACGGCGGGGAGCTGTTTTTT. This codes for CASSQTSGRNGGELFF.

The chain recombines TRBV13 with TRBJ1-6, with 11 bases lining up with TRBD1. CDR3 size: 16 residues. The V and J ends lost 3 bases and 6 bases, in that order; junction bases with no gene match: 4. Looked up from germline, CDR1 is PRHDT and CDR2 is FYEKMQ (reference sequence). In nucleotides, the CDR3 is TGTGCCAGCAGCTTTTCAGGACAGGGGGCTAATTCACCCCTCCACTTT. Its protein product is CASSFSGQGANSPLHF.

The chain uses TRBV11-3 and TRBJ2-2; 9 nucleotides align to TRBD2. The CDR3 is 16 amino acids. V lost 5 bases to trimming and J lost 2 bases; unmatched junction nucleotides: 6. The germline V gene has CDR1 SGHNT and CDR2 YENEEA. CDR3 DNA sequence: TGTGCCAGCAGCACCTTAGCGGGAGTAAACACCGGGGAGCTGTTTTTT. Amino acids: CASSTLAGVNTGELFF.

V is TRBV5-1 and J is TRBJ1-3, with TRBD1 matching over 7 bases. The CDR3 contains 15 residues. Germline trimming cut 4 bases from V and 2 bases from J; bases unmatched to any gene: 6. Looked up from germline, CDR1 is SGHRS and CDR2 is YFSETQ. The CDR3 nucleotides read TGCGCCAGCAGCCGGGAGGGGACAGCTGGAAACACCATATATTTT. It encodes CASSREGTAGNTIYF. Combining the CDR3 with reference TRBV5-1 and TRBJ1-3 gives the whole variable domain KAGVTQTPRYLIKTRGQQVTLSCSPISGHRSVSWYQQTPGQGLQFLFEYFSETQRNKGNFPGRFSGRQFSNSRSEMNVSTLELGDSALYLCASSREGTAGNTIYFGEGSWLTVV.

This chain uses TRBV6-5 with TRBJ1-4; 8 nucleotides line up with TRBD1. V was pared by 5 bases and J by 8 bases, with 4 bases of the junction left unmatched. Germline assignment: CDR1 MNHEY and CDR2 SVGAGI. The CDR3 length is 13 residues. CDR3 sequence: CASSRTGGEKLFF. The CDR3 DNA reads TGTGCCAGCAGTCGTACAGGGGGGGAAAAACTGTTTTTT.

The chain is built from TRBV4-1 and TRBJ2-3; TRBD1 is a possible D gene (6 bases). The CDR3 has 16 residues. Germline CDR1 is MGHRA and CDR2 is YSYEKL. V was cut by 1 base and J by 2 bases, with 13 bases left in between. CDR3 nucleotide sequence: TGCGCCAGCAGCCAAGCCCAGGGGCACCACACAGATACGCAGTATTTT. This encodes CASSQAQGHHTDTQYF.

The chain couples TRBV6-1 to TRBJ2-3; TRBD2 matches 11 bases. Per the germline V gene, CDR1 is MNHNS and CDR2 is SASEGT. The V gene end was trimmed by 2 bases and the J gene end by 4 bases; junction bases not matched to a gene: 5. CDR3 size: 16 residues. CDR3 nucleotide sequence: TGTGCCAGCAGTGAAATGGCTAGCGGGAGGTCAGATACGCAGTATTTT. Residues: CASSEMASGRSDTQYF.

The CDR3 DNA follows: TGTGCCACCAGCGACCGCGGGGGCTTGTACGAGCAGTACTTC. This translates into CATSDRGGLYEQYF. This chain uses TRBV15 with TRBJ2-7; D is possibly TRBD2 (7 bases). Trimming cost V 5 bases and J 4 bases, with 15 bases left between them. CDR1 and CDR2 from the germline V gene are LNHNV and YYDKDF (reference sequence). This CDR3 has 14 amino acids.

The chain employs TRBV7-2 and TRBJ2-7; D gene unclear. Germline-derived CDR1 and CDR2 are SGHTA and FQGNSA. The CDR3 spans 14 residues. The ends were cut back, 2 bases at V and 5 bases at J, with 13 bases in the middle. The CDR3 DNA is TGTGCCAGCAGCTTAAACCTAACCCCAAACGAGCAGTACTTC. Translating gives CASSLNLTPNEQYF.

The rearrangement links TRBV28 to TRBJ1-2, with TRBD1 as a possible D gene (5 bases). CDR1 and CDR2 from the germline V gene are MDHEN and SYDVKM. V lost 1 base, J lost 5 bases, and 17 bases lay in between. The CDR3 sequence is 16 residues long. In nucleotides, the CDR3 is TGTGCCAGCAGTTTATCCGTCGGGGGGATAGGTTATGGCTACACCTTC. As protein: CASSLSVGGIGYGYTF.

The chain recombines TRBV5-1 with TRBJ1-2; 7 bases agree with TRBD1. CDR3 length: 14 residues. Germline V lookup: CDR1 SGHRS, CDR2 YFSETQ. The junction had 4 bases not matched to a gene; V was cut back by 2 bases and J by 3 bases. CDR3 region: CASSLQGKDYGYTF. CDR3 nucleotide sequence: TGCGCCAGCAGCTTACAGGGGAAAGACTATGGCTACACCTTC.

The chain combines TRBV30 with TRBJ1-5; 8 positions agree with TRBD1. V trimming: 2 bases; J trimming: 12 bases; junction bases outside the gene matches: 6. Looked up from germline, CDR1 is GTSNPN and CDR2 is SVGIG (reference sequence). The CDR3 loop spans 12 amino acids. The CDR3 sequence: CAWSPTTGVQHF. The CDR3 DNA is TGTGCCTGGAGTCCAACGACAGGGGTCCAGCATTTT.

CDR3 coding DNA: TGCGCCAGCAGCCAAGATCGGACCGGGACAGCGGGTCAGCCCCAGCATTTT. Its translation: CASSQDRTGTAGQPQHF. V and J are TRBV4-3 and TRBJ1-5, with 7 bases identical to TRBD1. The ends lost 0 bases at V and 6 bases at J; junction bases unmatched: 11. This CDR3 has 17 residues. CDR1 LGHNA and CDR2 YSLEER come from the germline V gene.

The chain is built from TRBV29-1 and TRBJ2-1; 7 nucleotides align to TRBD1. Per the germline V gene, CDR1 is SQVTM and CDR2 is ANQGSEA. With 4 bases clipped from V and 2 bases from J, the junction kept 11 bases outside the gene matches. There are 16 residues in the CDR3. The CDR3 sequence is CSVVSIEGTAYNEQFF. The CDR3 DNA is TGCAGCGTTGTATCCATTGAGGGGACAGCCTACAATGAGCAGTTCTTC.

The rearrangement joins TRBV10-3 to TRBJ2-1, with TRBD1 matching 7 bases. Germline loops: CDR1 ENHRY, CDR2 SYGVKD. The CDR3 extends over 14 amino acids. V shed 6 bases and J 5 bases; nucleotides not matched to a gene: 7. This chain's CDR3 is CAIRAGTANNEQFF. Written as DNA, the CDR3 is TGTGCCATCAGGGCCGGGACAGCGAACAATGAGCAGTTCTTC.

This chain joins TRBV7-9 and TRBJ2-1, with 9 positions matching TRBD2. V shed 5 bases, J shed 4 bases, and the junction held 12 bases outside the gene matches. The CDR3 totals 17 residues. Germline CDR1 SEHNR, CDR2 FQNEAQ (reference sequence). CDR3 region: CASSASRTSVNYNEQFF. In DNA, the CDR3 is TGTGCCAGCAGCGCATCCAGGACTAGCGTGAATTACAATGAGCAGTTCTTC.

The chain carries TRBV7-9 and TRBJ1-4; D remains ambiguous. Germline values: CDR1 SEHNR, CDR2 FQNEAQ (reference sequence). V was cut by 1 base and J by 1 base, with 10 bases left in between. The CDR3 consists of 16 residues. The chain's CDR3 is CASSLVNGLTNEKLFF. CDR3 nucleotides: TGTGCCAGCAGCTTAGTCAACGGTCTAACTAATGAAAAACTGTTTTTT.

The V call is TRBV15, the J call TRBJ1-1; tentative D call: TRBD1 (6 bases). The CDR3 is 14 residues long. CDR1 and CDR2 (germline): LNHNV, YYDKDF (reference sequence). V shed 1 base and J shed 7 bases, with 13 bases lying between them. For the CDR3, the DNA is TGTGCCACCAGCAGAGGCCCCGGACAGAATGAAGCTTTCTTT. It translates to CATSRGPGQNEAFF.

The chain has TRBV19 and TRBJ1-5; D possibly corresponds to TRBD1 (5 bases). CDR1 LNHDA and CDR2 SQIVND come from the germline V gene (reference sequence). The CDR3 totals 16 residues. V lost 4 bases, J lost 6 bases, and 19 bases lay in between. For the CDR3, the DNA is TGTGCCAGTAGTACGTACCACAGCGGGGCGGGTCAGCCCCAGCATTTT. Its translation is CASSTYHSGAGQPQHF.

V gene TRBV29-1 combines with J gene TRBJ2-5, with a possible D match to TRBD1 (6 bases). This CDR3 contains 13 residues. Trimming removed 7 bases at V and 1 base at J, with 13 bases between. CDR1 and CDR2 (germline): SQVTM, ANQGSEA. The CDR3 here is CSGDIGPQETQYF. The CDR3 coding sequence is TGCAGCGGGGACATAGGACCCCAAGAGACCCAGTACTTC.